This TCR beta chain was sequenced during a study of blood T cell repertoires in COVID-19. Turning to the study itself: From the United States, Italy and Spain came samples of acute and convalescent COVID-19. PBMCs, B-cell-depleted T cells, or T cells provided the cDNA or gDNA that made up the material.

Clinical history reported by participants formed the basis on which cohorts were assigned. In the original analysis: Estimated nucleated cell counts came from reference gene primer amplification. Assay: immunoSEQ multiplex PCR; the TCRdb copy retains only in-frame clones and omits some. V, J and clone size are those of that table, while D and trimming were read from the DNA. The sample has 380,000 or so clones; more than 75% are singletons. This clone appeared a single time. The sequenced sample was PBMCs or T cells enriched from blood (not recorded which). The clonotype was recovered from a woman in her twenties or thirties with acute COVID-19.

DNA for the CDR3: TGTGCCAGCAGTGATCCCCCTCGGGCCCAGTACTTC. Its protein product is CASSDPPRAQYF. This chain joins TRBV25-1 and TRBJ2-5, with D hard to call. Germline V gene data show CDR1 as MGHDK and CDR2 as SYGVNS. Deletions cut 3 bases from V and 9 bases from J, with 11 bases between. This CDR3 is 12 amino acids long.